This TCR beta chain was found in a study of technical replicates of blood from a handful of donors. The assay was immunoSEQ multiplex PCR, and TCRdb's table has in-frame clones only and misses some. The sample holds some 80,000 clones, over 75% seen once. Germline CDR1 is MNHNS and CDR2 is SASEGT. This CDR3 contains 18 residues. Trimming shortened V by 4 bases and J by 0 bases, and 19 bases separated the two germline ends. This chain joins TRBV6-1 and TRBJ2-4; D possibly corresponds to TRBD2 (6 bases). The sequenced material came from PBMCs. The source is a human donor in good health. Some clones in this sample may be carry-over from other donors' samples. CDR3 protein: CASSATRAGTLAKNIQYF. In nucleotides, the CDR3 is TGTGCCAGCAGTGCTACTCGGGCGGGAACTCTAGCCAAAAACATTCAGTACTTC.